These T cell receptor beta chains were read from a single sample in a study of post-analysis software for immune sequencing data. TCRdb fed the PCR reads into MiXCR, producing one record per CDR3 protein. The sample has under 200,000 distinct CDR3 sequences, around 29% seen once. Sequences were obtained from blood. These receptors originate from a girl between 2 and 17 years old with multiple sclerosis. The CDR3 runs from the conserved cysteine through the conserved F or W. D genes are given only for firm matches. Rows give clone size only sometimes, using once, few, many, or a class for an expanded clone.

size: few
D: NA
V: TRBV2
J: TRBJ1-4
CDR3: CASSDTTNEKLFF
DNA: TGTGCCAGCAGTGACACAACTAATGAAAAACTGTTTTTT

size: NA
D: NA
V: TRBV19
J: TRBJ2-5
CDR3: CASSIAEGIDGETQYF
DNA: TGTGCCAGTAGTATAGCCGAGGGAATAGACGGAGAGACCCAGTACTTC

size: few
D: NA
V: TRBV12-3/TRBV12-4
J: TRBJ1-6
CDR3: CASRDSPSNNSPLHF
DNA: TGTGCCAGCAGGGACAGTCCCTCTAATAATTCACCCCTCCACTTT

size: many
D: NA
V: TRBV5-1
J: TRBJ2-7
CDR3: CASNQYEQYF
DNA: TGCGCCAGCAATCAATACGAGCAGTACTTC

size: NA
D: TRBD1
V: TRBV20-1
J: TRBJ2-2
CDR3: CSARGTGETGELFF
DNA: TGCAGTGCTAGGGGGACAGGAGAGACCGGGGAGCTGTTTTTT

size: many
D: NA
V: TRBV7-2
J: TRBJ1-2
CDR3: CASSRRQYYGYTF
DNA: TGTGCCAGCAGCCGACGACAGTACTATGGCTACACCTTC

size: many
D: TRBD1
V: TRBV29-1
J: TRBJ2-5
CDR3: CSARQGQETQYF
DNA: TGCAGCGCCAGACAGGGCCAAGAGACCCAGTACTTC

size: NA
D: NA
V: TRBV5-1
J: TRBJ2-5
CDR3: CASSLVGRPRGETQYF
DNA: TGCGCCAGCAGCTTGGTTGGACGGCCGAGGGGGGAGACCCAGTACTTC

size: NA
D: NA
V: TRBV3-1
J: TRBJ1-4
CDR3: CASSQDWAATNEKLFF
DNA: TGTGCCAGCAGCCAAGATTGGGCAGCAACTAATGAAAAACTGTTTTTT

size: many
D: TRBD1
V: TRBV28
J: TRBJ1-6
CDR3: CASAPGQRNSPLHF
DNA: TGTGCCAGCGCTCCGGGACAGCGCAATTCACCCCTCCACTTT

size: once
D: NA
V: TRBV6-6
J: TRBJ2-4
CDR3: CANSYTSGAKNIQYF
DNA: TGTGCCAACAGTTACACCAGCGGAGCCAAAAACATTCAGTACTTC

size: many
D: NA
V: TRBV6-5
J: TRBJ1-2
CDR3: CASSPGLNYGYTF
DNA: TGTGCCAGCAGCCCGGGCCTCAACTATGGCTACACCTTC

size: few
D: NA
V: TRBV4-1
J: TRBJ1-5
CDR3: CASSQDLSGVGNQPQHF
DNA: TGCGCCAGCAGCCAAGATTTGTCTGGGGTAGGCAATCAGCCCCAGCATTTT

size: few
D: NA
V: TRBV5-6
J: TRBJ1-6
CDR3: CASSFTPANYNSPLHF
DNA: TGTGCCAGCAGCTTCACACCAGCTAACTATAATTCACCCCTCCACTTT

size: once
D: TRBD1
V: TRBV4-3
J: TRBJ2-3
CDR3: CASSQDLGTGWVDTQYF
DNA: TGCGCCAGCAGCCAAGATCTTGGGACAGGGTGGGTAGATACGCAGTATTTT

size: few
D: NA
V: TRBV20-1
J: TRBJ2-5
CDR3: CSAKGHPGGQETQYF
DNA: TGCAGTGCTAAGGGACACCCAGGAGGCCAAGAGACCCAGTACTTC

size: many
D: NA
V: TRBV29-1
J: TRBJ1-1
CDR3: CSVDPQGSEAFF
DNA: TGCAGCGTAGATCCACAAGGTTCAGAAGCTTTCTTT

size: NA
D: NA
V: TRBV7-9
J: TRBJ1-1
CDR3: CASSFAGGTEAFF
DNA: TGTGCCAGCAGCTTCGCCGGGGGCACTGAAGCTTTCTTT

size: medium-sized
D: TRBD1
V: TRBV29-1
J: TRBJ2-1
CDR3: CSVEGWDRAPNEQFF
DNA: TGCAGCGTTGAAGGGTGGGACAGGGCCCCCAATGAGCAGTTCTTC

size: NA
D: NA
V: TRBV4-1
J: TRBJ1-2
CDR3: CASSQDTSLGGYTF
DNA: TGCGCCAGCAGCCAAGATACGAGCTTGGGGGGCTACACCTTC

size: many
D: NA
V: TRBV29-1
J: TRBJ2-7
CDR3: CSAGGDKFYEQYF
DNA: TGCAGCGCCGGCGGGGACAAGTTCTACGAGCAGTACTTC

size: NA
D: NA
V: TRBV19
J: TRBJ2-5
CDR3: CAIQASPQETQYF
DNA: TGTGCCATCCAGGCCAGCCCCCAAGAGACCCAGTACTTC

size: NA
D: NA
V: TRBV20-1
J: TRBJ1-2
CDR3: CSARYRGLNYGYTF
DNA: TGCAGTGCTAGATACCGCGGACTAAACTATGGCTACACCTTC

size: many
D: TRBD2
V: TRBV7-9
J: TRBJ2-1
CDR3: CASSLRGSSVYNEQFF
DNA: TGTGCCAGCAGCTTACGCGGGAGTAGCGTCTACAATGAGCAGTTCTTC

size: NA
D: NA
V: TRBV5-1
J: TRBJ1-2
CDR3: CASSLEGGDYGYTF
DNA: TGCGCCAGCAGCTTGGAAGGAGGCGACTATGGCTACACCTTC

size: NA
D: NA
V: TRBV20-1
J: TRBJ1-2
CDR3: CSAPSAAIDTF
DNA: TGCAGTGCCCCGTCAGCTGCTATTGACACCTTC

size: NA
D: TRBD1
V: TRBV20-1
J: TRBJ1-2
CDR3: CSASRSQTGRPFLGYTF
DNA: TGCAGTGCTAGCAGGTCCCAGACAGGGCGTCCTTTCCTCGGCTACACCTTC

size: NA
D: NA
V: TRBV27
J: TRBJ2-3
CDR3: CASSLSGGGRESTDTQYF
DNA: TGTGCCAGCAGTTTATCGGGGGGGGGGCGGGAGAGCACAGATACGCAGTATTTT

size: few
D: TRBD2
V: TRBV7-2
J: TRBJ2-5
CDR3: CASSFLAGGPETQYF
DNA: TGTGCCAGCAGCTTCCTAGCGGGAGGGCCAGAGACCCAGTACTTC

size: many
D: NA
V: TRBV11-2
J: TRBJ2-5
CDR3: CASSFRDGGETQYF
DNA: TGTGCCAGCAGCTTTAGGGACGGCGGGGAGACCCAGTACTTC

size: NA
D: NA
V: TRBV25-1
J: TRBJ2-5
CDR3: CVSSELGNPWETQYF
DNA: TGTGTCAGCAGTGAATTGGGCAACCCCTGGGAGACCCAGTACTTC

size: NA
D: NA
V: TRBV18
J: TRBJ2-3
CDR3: CASSPTGDFTDTQYF
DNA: TGTGCCAGCTCACCAACCGGGGATTTCACAGATACGCAGTATTTT

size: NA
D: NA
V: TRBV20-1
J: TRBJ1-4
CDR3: CSASGQGPAWGKLFF
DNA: TGCAGTGCTAGTGGGCAGGGACCCGCGTGGGGGAAACTGTTTTTT

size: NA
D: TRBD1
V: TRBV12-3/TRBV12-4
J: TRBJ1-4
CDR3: CASSTTTGKAEKLFF
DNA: TGTGCCAGCAGTACAACGACAGGGAAGGCGGAAAAACTGTTTTTT

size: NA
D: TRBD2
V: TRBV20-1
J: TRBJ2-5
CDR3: CSAKGRLAGYNEQYF
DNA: TGCAGTGCTAAGGGTCGACTAGCCGGTTACAATGAGCAGTACTTC

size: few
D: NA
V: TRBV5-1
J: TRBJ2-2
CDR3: CASSLRAYRGNTGELFF
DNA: TGCGCCAGCAGCTTGAGGGCGTACCGGGGGAACACCGGGGAGCTGTTTTTT

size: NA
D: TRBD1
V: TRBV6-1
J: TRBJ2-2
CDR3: CAFQTGGFGELFF
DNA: TGTGCCTTCCAGACAGGGGGCTTCGGGGAGCTGTTTTTT

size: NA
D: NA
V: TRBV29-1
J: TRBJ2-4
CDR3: CSVESLAKNIQYF
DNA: TGCAGCGTTGAATCGCTAGCCAAAAACATTCAGTACTTC

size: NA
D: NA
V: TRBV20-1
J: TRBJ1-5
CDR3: CSARDQTDAQPQHF
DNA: TGCAGTGCTAGAGATCAAACGGACGCTCAGCCCCAGCATTTT

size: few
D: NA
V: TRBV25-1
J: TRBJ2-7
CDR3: CASSLQGTEPSPSGRFSYEQYF
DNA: TGTGCCAGCAGTTTACAGGGTACCGAACCCTCTCCTTCTGGCCGCTTCTCCTACGAGCAGTACTTC